The next 21 T cell receptor beta chains were all read from a single sample in a study of monozygotic twins with inflammatory bowel disease. TCRdb re-called the 5' RACE reads and shows each CDR3 protein once, DNA omitted. The repertoire table contains 80,000 or so distinct CDR3 sequences. The sequenced material came from blood. Receptors were obtained from a human donor with ulcerative colitis or Crohn's disease, or a healthy co-twin of an affected twin (not recorded which).

The J gene is TRBJ2-3, the V gene TRBV7-9. The CDR3 has 16 amino acids. In germline, CDR1 is SEHNR, CDR2 FQNEAQ (reference sequence). The CDR3 sequence is CASSLSVAVSTDTQYF.

The gene calls are TRBV20-1 and TRBJ2-5; TCRdb's assignment of TRBD2 cannot be checked, as there is no DNA. In germline, CDR1 is DFQATT, CDR2 SNEGSKA (reference sequence). CDR3 size: 13 residues. The CDR3 sequence is CSASVAGAETQYF.

This CDR3 is CASSQDRRVAPLARITDTQYF. This chain uses TRBV4-2 with TRBJ2-3; the D gene TCRdb calls, TRBD1, cannot be checked with no DNA. Per germline, CDR1 LGHNA and CDR2 YNFKEQ. The CDR3 has 21 residues.

The rearrangement links TRBV25-1 to TRBJ1-3. The germline gives CDR1 MGHDK, CDR2 SYGVNS. The CDR3 is 16 amino acids. The CDR3 sequence: CASSESGGPGGNTIYF.

The chain combines TRBV20-1 with TRBJ2-7; checking the TCRdb D call of TRBD1 is not possible without DNA. This CDR3 has 14 residues. CDR1 and CDR2 (germline): DFQATT, SNEGSKA (reference sequence). The CDR3 protein is CSASRGTGGYEQYF.

V usage is TRBV11-2 and J usage is TRBJ2-2. Germline CDR1 SGHAT, CDR2 FQNNGV. The CDR3 consists of 13 residues. The chain's CDR3 is CASSLEAVGELFF.

This chain uses TRBV6-5 with TRBJ1-2; the TCRdb D gene call, TRBD1, has no DNA to confirm it. The CDR3 is 13 amino acids. Germline CDR1 and CDR2: MNHEY and SVGAGI. CDR3 residues: CASSPVRFYGYTF.

The chain is built from TRBV12-3 or TRBV12-4 and TRBJ1-2; the D call of TRBD1 rests on TCRdb alone, since no DNA is present to check it. This CDR3 is 14 amino acids long. The CDR3 sequence is CASRPGPTVNGYTF.

This chain joins TRBV11-1 and TRBJ1-1; absent DNA, TCRdb's TRBD1 call cannot be checked. The germline V gene encodes CDR1 SGHAT and CDR2 FQDESV (reference sequence). This CDR3 comprises 14 residues. The CDR3 here is CASSLNRGGTRAFF.

The rearrangement uses TRBV6-1 and TRBJ2-7. Germline V gives CDR1 MNHNS, CDR2 SASEGT. The CDR3 has 14 residues. Here the CDR3 reads CASRKVGGPYEQYF.

The chain recombines TRBV27 with TRBJ1-4; without DNA, the TCRdb call of TRBD1 cannot be checked. Germline CDR1 reads MNHEY; CDR2 reads SMNVEV (reference sequence). This CDR3 region has 15 residues. This CDR3 is CASSQTTGMNEKLFF.

The chain recombines TRBV20-1 with TRBJ2-2. Germline-derived CDR1 and CDR2 are DFQATT and SNEGSKA (reference sequence). The CDR3 runs to 16 residues. CDR3 sequence: CSAREWSSGSGGELFF.

V gene TRBV20-1 combines with J gene TRBJ1-2; TCRdb selects TRBD1, and the lack of DNA leaves this call unchecked. The CDR3 is 14 amino acids. The germline CDR1 and CDR2 sequences are DFQATT and SNEGSKA (reference sequence). The CDR3 reads CSARETVAVGGYTF.

This rearrangement joins TRBV27 to TRBJ2-5; TCRdb gives TRBD1 as the D gene, but with no DNA this cannot be confirmed. From germline, CDR1 is MNHEY and CDR2 SMNVEV (reference sequence). The CDR3 sequence is 14 residues long. This chain's CDR3 is CASSLGGWRETQYF.

This rearrangement joins TRBV29-1 to TRBJ1-1. Germline V gene data show CDR1 as SQVTM and CDR2 as ANQGSEA. The CDR3 covers 13 residues. The CDR3: CSVEKGWSTEAFF. The full variable domain, in which reference TRBV29-1 and TRBJ1-1 provide the parts outside the CDR3, is SAVISQKPSRDICQRGTSLTIQCQVDSQVTMMFWYRQQPGQSLTLIATANQGSEATYESGFVIDKFPISRPNLTFSTLTVSNMSPEDSSIYLCSVEKGWSTEAFFGQGTRLTVV.

V and J are TRBV19 and TRBJ1-1. The CDR3 spans 13 residues. CDR1 LNHDA and CDR2 SQIVND come from the germline V gene (reference sequence). The CDR3 region is CASSIVPSTEAFF.

The chain joins TRBV18 to TRBJ1-6. Germline V lookup: CDR1 KGHSH, CDR2 LQKENI. This CDR3 contains 15 residues. The CDR3 spells CASSPPAGPNSPLHF. Filled out from reference TRBV18 and TRBJ1-6, the complete variable domain reads NAGVMQNPRHLVRRRGQEARLRCSPMKGHSHVYWYRQLPEEGLKFMVYLQKENIIDESGMPKERFSAEFPKEGPSILRIQQVVRGDSAAYFCASSPPAGPNSPLHFGNGTRLTVT.

CDR3 residues: CASSSQRGVVEQFF. The rearrangement joins TRBV11-2 to TRBJ2-1; TCRdb selects TRBD2, and the lack of DNA leaves this call unchecked. Germline CDR1 and CDR2: SGHAT and FQNNGV. CDR3 length: 14 residues.

V gene TRBV5-6 combines with J gene TRBJ2-1; TCRdb returns TRBD1, unconfirmable since there is no DNA. This CDR3 comprises 16 residues. The V gene's germline CDR1 is SGHDT and CDR2 YYEEEE. CDR3 in amino acids: CASTSQVTGTGNEQSF.

The V gene is TRBV20-1, the J gene TRBJ2-1. The CDR3 covers 11 residues. The V gene's germline CDR1 is DFQATT and CDR2 SNEGSKA (reference sequence). The CDR3 here is CSVATLAEQFF.

This sequence joins TRBV7-2 and TRBJ2-5; TCRdb calls TRBD1, which cannot be checked without DNA. The length of the CDR3 is 11 residues. Germline V gene data show CDR1 as SGHTA and CDR2 as FQGNSA. This CDR3 reads CASSPRTDEYF.